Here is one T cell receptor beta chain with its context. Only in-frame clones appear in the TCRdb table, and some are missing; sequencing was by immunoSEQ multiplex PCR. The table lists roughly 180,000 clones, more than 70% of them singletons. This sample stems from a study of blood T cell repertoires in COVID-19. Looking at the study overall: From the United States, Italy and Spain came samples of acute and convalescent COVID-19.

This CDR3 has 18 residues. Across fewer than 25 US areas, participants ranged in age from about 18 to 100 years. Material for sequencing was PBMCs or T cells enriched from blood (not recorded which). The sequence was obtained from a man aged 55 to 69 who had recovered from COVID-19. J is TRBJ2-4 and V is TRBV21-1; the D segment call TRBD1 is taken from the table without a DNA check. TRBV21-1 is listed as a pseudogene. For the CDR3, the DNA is TGTGCCAGCAGCAAAGGCTTTCAGGGTGGGGCCGCCAAAAACATTCAGTACTTC. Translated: CASSKGFQGGAAKNIQYF.